Here is one T cell receptor beta chain with its context. The source of the sample is a study of identical twins. TCRdb called the 5' RACE reads again in MiXCR, with one record for every CDR3 protein. Of under 450,000 distinct CDR3 sequences in the sample, around 18% were seen once. Material: naive T cells sorted from blood. This receptor was obtained from a man aged 45-65 years in good health.

The CDR3 nucleotides are TGCGCCAGCCAAGACCCTAGCGGGAGCTCCTACAATGAGCAGTTCTTC. This codes for CASQDPSGSSYNEQFF. The chain links TRBV4-3 to TRBJ2-1, with 10 bases lining up with TRBD2. Germline trimming cut 8 bases from V and 0 bases from J; bases unmatched to any gene: 7. This CDR3 contains 16 residues. Germline values: CDR1 LGHNA, CDR2 YSLEER.